These 32 T cell receptor beta chains share one sample of origin, sequenced in a study of human T cells and chemical hapten exposure. Time point in this sample: patch test 3, about 24 weeks after DPC sensitization. Treatment in this sample: therapeutic diphenylcyclopropenone sensitization with weekly scalp DPC. TCRdb reanalysed the RACE reads using MiXCR and keeps one entry per CDR3 protein. The sample contains about 52,000 distinct CDR3 sequences, roughly 10% of which appear only once. Sequencing used whole blood, obtained in connection with sensitization to the hapten diphenylcyclopropenone (DPC). The receptors were sampled from a woman aged 40 to 50 with alopecia areata. Some clones in this sample may be carry-over from other donors' samples.

The V and J genes are TRBV20-1 and TRBJ1-6, with 7 bases lining up with TRBD1. CDR3 length: 14 residues. Trimming at V came to 2 bases and at J to 7 bases, leaving 5 bases not matched to a gene. Germline loops: CDR1 DFQATT, CDR2 SNEGSKA (reference sequence). The CDR3 region has the DNA TGCAGTGCTAGAAGGGGACAGATAAATTCACCCCTCCACTTT. It yields the protein CSARRGQINSPLHF.

This clonotype was counted many times. The chain recombines TRBV2 with TRBJ1-6; 9 nucleotides agree with TRBD1. The CDR3 totals 15 residues. Losses at the gene ends were 10 bases for V and 7 bases for J; bases not matched to a gene: 11. From germline, CDR1 is SNHLY and CDR2 FYNNEI. CDR3 amino acids: CATTREGQGNSPLHF. For the CDR3, the DNA is TGTGCCACCACCCGGGAGGGACAGGGAAATTCACCCCTCCACTTT.

This clonotype was counted many times. The gene calls are TRBV4-2 and TRBJ1-1; D not resolved. The CDR3 consists of 13 residues. Per the germline V gene, CDR1 is LGHNA and CDR2 is YNFKEQ. With 2 bases removed from V and 5 bases from J, the gap between germline ends came to 9 bases. The CDR3 DNA reads TGTGCCAGCAGCCAACCCCTCGGGACTGAAGCTTTCTTT. It yields the protein CASSQPLGTEAFF.

The chain couples TRBV7-9 to TRBJ2-4, with 7 bases aligning to TRBD1. Trimming cost V 5 bases and J 0 bases; bases outside gene matches: 7. The CDR3 extends over 16 amino acids. The V gene's germline CDR1 is SEHNR and CDR2 FQNEAQ (reference sequence). CDR3 region: CASSPRTGRAKNIQYF. The CDR3 coding sequence is TGTGCCAGCAGCCCCCGGACAGGCCGAGCCAAAAACATTCAGTACTTC.

The chain combines TRBV29-1 with TRBJ2-1; possibly TRBD1 or TRBD2 for D (5 bases each). Trimming took 1 base from V and 6 from J, leaving 13 bases between them. CDR1 and CDR2 (germline): SQVTM, ANQGSEA. CDR3 length: 14 residues. CDR3: CSVEGGMLGNEQFF. The CDR3 nucleotides read TGCAGCGTTGAAGGGGGGATGCTAGGCAATGAGCAGTTCTTC.

This clonotype was observed a handful of times. This rearrangement joins TRBV29-1 to TRBJ2-1; unclear D gene. Germline CDR1 is SQVTM and CDR2 is ANQGSEA. The CDR3 runs 10 residues. Trimming removed 4 bases from V and 7 bases from J, with 5 bases in between. CDR3 residues: CSVAQNEQFF. As DNA, the CDR3 is TGCAGCGTTGCACAGAATGAGCAGTTCTTC.

This clonotype showed up just a few times. The V call is TRBV7-9, the J call TRBJ1-1; no firm D call. The germline V and J ends were trimmed by 5 bases and 5 bases, with 9 bases remaining between them. The germline V gene has CDR1 SEHNR and CDR2 FQNEAQ (reference sequence). The CDR3 is made up of 12 amino acids. This chain's CDR3 is CASSPVRTEAFF. CDR3 nucleotide sequence: TGTGCCAGCAGCCCCGTCCGAACTGAAGCTTTCTTT. Supplemented by reference TRBV7-9 and TRBJ1-1, the full variable domain reads DTGVSQNPRHKITKRGQNVTFRCDPISEHNRLYWYRQTLGQGPEFLTYFQNEAQLEKSRLLSDRFSAERPKGSFSTLEIQRTEQGDSAMYLCASSPVRTEAFFGQGTRLTVV.

The gene calls are TRBV3-1 and TRBJ2-7; D ambiguous. Germline CDR1 LGHDT, CDR2 YNNKEL (reference sequence). The CDR3 loop spans 13 amino acids. V was clipped by 1 base and J by 6 bases, with 10 bases between them. CDR3 protein: CASSQVSSGEQYF. The CDR3, as DNA: TGTGCCAGCAGCCAAGTCTCATCCGGCGAGCAGTACTTC.

The rearrangement joins TRBV4-2 to TRBJ1-2; D is unclear. The V end lost 3 bases, the J end lost 1 base, and 12 bases lay between the germline ends. This CDR3 contains 15 residues. Germline V gene data show CDR1 as LGHNA and CDR2 as YNFKEQ. Written as DNA, the CDR3 is TGTGCCAGCAGCCAGCAAAGGCCCGGTAACTATGGCTACACCTTC. This gives the protein CASSQQRPGNYGYTF.

The chain recombines TRBV12-3 or TRBV12-4 with TRBJ2-7, with 10 bases fitting TRBD2. CDR3 length: 15 residues. J lost 2 bases, V lost 5 bases, and 6 bases had no gene match. The CDR3 bases are TGTGCCAGCAGTCCCAGCGGGGGGGCCACCTACGAGCAGTACTTC. Translation gives CASSPSGGATYEQYF.

This rearrangement joins TRBV5-6 to TRBJ2-2; tentative D call: TRBD2 (6 bases). Germline V gives CDR1 SGHDT, CDR2 YYEEEE. Trimming removed 7 bases from V and 6 bases from J, with 19 bases in between. The CDR3 loop spans 15 amino acids. Here the CDR3 reads CASRRGSVGAGELFF. CDR3 nucleotide sequence: TGTGCCAGCCGGAGGGGTAGCGTCGGGGCCGGGGAGCTGTTTTTT. Based on the CDR3 plus reference TRBV5-6 and TRBJ2-2, the full variable domain is DAGVTQSPTHLIKTRGQQVTLRCSPKSGHDTVSWYQQALGQGPQFIFQYYEEEERQRGNFPDRFSGHQFPNYSSELNVNALLLGDSALYLCASRRGSVGAGELFFGEGSRLTVL.

V is TRBV29-1 and J is TRBJ2-3; 7 positions match TRBD2. Germline V gene data show CDR1 as SQVTM and CDR2 as ANQGSEA. This CDR3 comprises 14 residues. The V segment lost 2 bases and the J segment 0 bases; nucleotides outside the gene matches: 2. CDR3 amino acids: CSVETRGSTDTQYF. The DNA for the CDR3 is TGCAGCGTTGAAACGCGGGGGAGCACAGATACGCAGTATTTT.

This clonotype came up many times. J is TRBJ2-3 and V is TRBV28, with TRBD2 identical over 14 bases. V shed 8 bases, J shed 6 bases, and the junction held 13 bases outside the gene matches. The CDR3 is 17 residues long. Germline assignment: CDR1 MDHEN and CDR2 SYDVKM. CDR3 sequence (DNA): TGTGCCAGCCCACCGGGACTAGCGGGGGCCTTCCTGGATACGCAGTATTTT. This gives the protein CASPPGLAGAFLDTQYF.

Of note for this clonotype: This sequence may be a read error, since a much larger clone differs from it by one base. This sequence joins TRBV7-3 and TRBJ1-6; D gene ambiguous. Germline values: CDR1 SGHTA, CDR2 FQGTGA. This CDR3 has 15 amino acids. Here the CDR3 reads CASSSSRGDNLPLHF. CDR3 DNA sequence: TGTGCCAGCAGCTCAAGCCGCGGGGATAATTTACCCCTCCACTTT.

A few counts support this clonotype. The chain combines TRBV7-9 with TRBJ1-1; the D is unclear. Trimming shortened V by 5 bases and J by 6 bases, and 10 bases separated the two germline ends. The CDR3 is 12 amino acids. Germline V gene data show CDR1 as SEHNR and CDR2 as FQNEAQ (reference sequence). This CDR3 is CASSLKLAEAFF. In DNA form, the CDR3 reads TGTGCCAGCAGCCTGAAGTTGGCTGAAGCTTTCTTT.

This clonotype has a count of ten or more. The chain recombines TRBV3-1 with TRBJ1-5; perhaps TRBD1 as D (5 bases). The CDR3 has 19 residues. Per the germline V gene, CDR1 is LGHDT and CDR2 is YNNKEL (reference sequence). Between the trimmed V and J ends, which lost 0 bases and 0 bases, there was a span of 18 bases. The DNA for the CDR3 is TGTGCCAGCAGCCAAGAGGATAATCAGACAGATGATAGCAATCAGCCCCAGCATTTT. Protein sequence: CASSQEDNQTDDSNQPQHF. Supplemented by reference TRBV3-1 and TRBJ1-5, the full variable domain reads DTAVSQTPKYLVTQMGNDKSIKCEQNLGHDTMYWYKQDSKKFLKIMFSYNNKELIINETVPNRFSPKSPDKAHLNLHINSLELGDSAVYFCASSQEDNQTDDSNQPQHFGDGTRLSIL.

This clonotype has a handful of counts. The chain uses TRBV5-4 and TRBJ2-7, with D maybe TRBD2 (5 bases). The CDR3 runs to 14 residues. In germline, CDR1 is SGHNT, CDR2 YYREEE (reference sequence). V was clipped by 4 bases and J by 0 bases, with 11 bases between them. CDR3 amino acids: CASSARRDSYEQYF. The CDR3 DNA reads TGTGCCAGCAGCGCCCGACGGGACTCCTACGAGCAGTACTTC.

This clonotype was observed a handful of times. The rearrangement uses TRBV28 and TRBJ2-3; no definite D call. This CDR3 is built from 12 residues. Between the trimmed V and J ends, which lost 5 bases and 6 bases, there was a span of 9 bases. The germline V gene encodes CDR1 MDHEN and CDR2 SYDVKM. For the CDR3, the DNA is TGTGCCAGCAGTCTCCCCGGGGATACGCAGTATTTT. It codes for CASSLPGDTQYF.

Regarding this clonotype: Relative to the germline gene, one junction end is altered; a read error may explain this. The chain combines TRBV6-5 with TRBJ2-3; D gene unclear. CDR3 size: 14 residues. Germline V gene data show CDR1 as MNHEY and CDR2 as SVGAGI. The CDR3 loop reads CVSSYSTPLDTQYF. The CDR3 nucleotides are TGTGTCAGCAGTTACTCCACCCCTCTGGATACGCAGTATTTT.

This clonotype was picked up a small number of times. J is TRBJ2-7 and V is TRBV5-1; the D gene is possibly TRBD2 (6 bases). The ends were cut back, 0 bases at V and 3 bases at J, with 13 bases in the middle. Per the germline V gene, CDR1 is SGHRS and CDR2 is YFSETQ. The CDR3 extends over 15 amino acids. The CDR3 bases are TGCGCCAGCAGCTTGGCCCGATCCGGGAGCTACGAGCAGTACTTC. Protein product: CASSLARSGSYEQYF.

This clonotype was seen a few times. The rearrangement joins TRBV20-1 to TRBJ2-7; the D call may be TRBD1 or TRBD2 (5 bases each). The CDR3 consists of 12 residues. The germline V gene encodes CDR1 DFQATT and CDR2 SNEGSKA (reference sequence). The V end was cut by 2 bases, the J end by 5 bases, with 10 bases between. For the CDR3, the DNA is TGCAGTGCTAGAAGAGGGGTCCACGAGCAGTACTTC. Translation gives CSARRGVHEQYF.

This clonotype was seen at least ten times. The rearrangement links TRBV7-2 to TRBJ2-3; D remains unclear. The germline V and J ends were trimmed by 1 base and 1 base, with 9 bases remaining between them. The germline V gene has CDR1 SGHTA and CDR2 FQGNSA. CDR3 length: 15 amino acids. CDR3 loop: CASSLVGSGTDTQYF. CDR3 in DNA: TGTGCCAGCAGCTTAGTGGGGTCAGGCACAGATACGCAGTATTTT.

In its sample, this clonotype was seen many times. This rearrangement joins TRBV20-1 to TRBJ2-5; D perhaps matches TRBD1 (6 bases). CDR3 length: 14 residues. The V gene's germline CDR1 is DFQATT and CDR2 SNEGSKA (reference sequence). The V end lost 0 bases, the J end lost 2 bases, and 10 bases lay between the germline ends. The CDR3: CSARDLTGQETQYF. The CDR3 bases are TGCAGTGCTAGAGATTTGACAGGTCAAGAGACCCAGTACTTC.

This clonotype has a handful of counts. The gene calls are TRBV20-1 and TRBJ1-1; D is uncertain. CDR1 DFQATT and CDR2 SNEGSKA come from the germline V gene (reference sequence). V was pared by 6 bases and J by 4 bases, with 12 bases between. The CDR3 covers 12 residues. The DNA for the CDR3 is TGCAGTGCCCCGGACGTGGGCACTGAAGCTTTCTTT. This encodes CSAPDVGTEAFF.

This clonotype was seen repeatedly, ten times or more. This rearrangement joins TRBV18 to TRBJ1-1; D remains ambiguous. Germline loops: CDR1 KGHSH, CDR2 LQKENI. Trimming left V 2 bases short and J 3 bases short, with 7 bases between. The CDR3 loop spans 13 amino acids. The CDR3 nucleotides read TGTGCCAGCTCACCAAGGACTGACACTGAAGCTTTCTTT. Its translation: CASSPRTDTEAFF.

This clonotype was observed a few times. This chain joins TRBV4-1 and TRBJ1-2, with 12 bases fitting TRBD1. Trimming took 6 bases from V and 4 from J; bases not matched to a gene: 9. This CDR3 is built from 16 residues. Germline V gene lookup returns CDR1 MGHRA and CDR2 YSYEKL. The CDR3 DNA sequence: TGCGCCAGCAGGCCCCCGGGACAGGGGGCTGGCTATGGCTACACCTTC. This sequence encodes CASRPPGQGAGYGYTF.

The sample holds a few counts of this clonotype. V is TRBV6-2 or TRBV6-3 and J is TRBJ1-6; D is unresolved. The CDR3 totals 15 residues. Germline lookup yields CDR1 MNHEY and CDR2 SVGEGT. V lost 4 bases and J 5 bases, leaving 12 bases between the germline ends. CDR3 region: CASSSGRRNNSPLHF. CDR3 DNA sequence: TGTGCCAGCAGTTCAGGACGGAGGAATAATTCACCCCTCCACTTT.

The table lists this clonotype with a few counts. The rearrangement links TRBV6-2 or TRBV6-3 to TRBJ1-1, with unresolved D. The germline V gene has CDR1 MNHEY and CDR2 SVGEGT. The CDR3 spans 15 residues. V was shortened by 1 base and J by 1 base, with 10 bases between the two germline ends. The CDR3 nucleotides read TGTGCCAGCAGTTACTATCTGACGGCGAACACTGAAGCTTTCTTT. Translated: CASSYYLTANTEAFF.

Details on this clonotype: A single base separates this from a much larger clone, so it may be a read error. This chain connects TRBV7-6 to TRBJ2-2; D ambiguous. This CDR3 is built from 13 residues. Trimming stripped 1 base from V and 5 bases from J, with 5 bases between. Germline V gene lookup returns CDR1 SGHVS and CDR2 FNYEAQ. The chain's CDR3 is CASSLEDTGELFF. CDR3 DNA sequence: TGTGCCAGCAGCTTAGAGGATACCGGGGAGCTGTTTTTT.

The chain joins TRBV18 to TRBJ1-5; D not certain. Trimming left V 2 bases short and J 6 bases short, with 8 bases between. Germline CDR1 is KGHSH and CDR2 is LQKENI. The CDR3 contains 13 residues. CDR3 region: CASSPGYGQPQHF. For the CDR3, the DNA is TGTGCCAGCTCACCAGGGTATGGTCAGCCCCAGCATTTT.

This chain uses TRBV21-1 with TRBJ1-3; the table's D gene call, TRBD1, was not cross checked with the DNA. TRBV21-1 is reported as a pseudogene. This CDR3 comprises 14 residues. The CDR3 DNA sequence: TGTGCCAGCCCACAGGGGAGCTCTGGAAACACCATATATTTT. It encodes CASPQGSSGNTIYF.

In its sample, this clonotype was seen many times. V is TRBV6-1 and J is TRBJ1-1; D is perhaps TRBD1 (5 bases). The CDR3 contains 13 residues. Germline loops: CDR1 MNHNS, CDR2 SASEGT. V was pared by 2 bases and J by 9 bases, with 13 bases between. CDR3 residues: CASSETGTTKAFF. CDR3 nucleotides: TGTGCCAGCAGTGAAACCGGGACGACAAAAGCTTTCTTT.